This is a list of T cell receptor beta chains from one sample in a study of regulatory T cells in long-lasting Graves disease. One entry per CDR3 protein results from TCRdb running MiXCR on the multiplex PCR reads. The table has 500,000 or so distinct CDR3 sequences, 16% seen once. These data are also associated with another study on T cells in Graves' hyperthyroidism and ophthalmopathy.

The sample was peripheral blood mononuclear cells (PBMCs), taken at new diagnosis, from a patient treated with antithyroid drugs. Receptor source: a woman between 40 and 65 years old with Graves disease. The CDR3 runs from the conserved cysteine through the conserved F or W. Each record gives: clone size, J gene, D gene, V gene, CDR3 DNA, CDR3 protein. A D gene is named only where the DNA matches it firmly. A clone size is listed for some rows: how often the clone was seen (once, few, many), or a class if it is expanded.

>.|TRBJ2-7|.|TRBV5-1
TGCGCCAGCAGCCTGGGATCTATCAACTACGAGCAGTACTTC
CASSLGSINYEQYF
>few|TRBJ1-2|.|TRBV4-1
TGCGCCAGCAGCCAAGGGGGGGGCAGGGCTAACTATGGCTACACCTTC
CASSQGGGRANYGYTF
>few|TRBJ1-1|.|TRBV5-1
TGCGCCAGCAGCGGGTGGGAGAACACTGAAGCTTTCTTT
CASSGWENTEAFF
>many|TRBJ1-5|.|TRBV15
TGTGCCACCAGCAGAGACTCGGGGGCGTCTAGCAATCAGCCCCAGCATTTT
CATSRDSGASSNQPQHF
>few|TRBJ1-6|.|TRBV29-1
TGCAGCGTTCTGGACAGAGATAATTCACCCCTCCACTTT
CSVLDRDNSPLHF
>many|TRBJ2-7|.|TRBV12-3/TRBV12-4
TGTGCCAGCAGTCGGACCGGTCGGGGGGCGGACTACGAGCAGTACTTC
CASSRTGRGADYEQYF
>.|TRBJ1-5|.|TRBV25-1
TGTGCCAGCAGTGCAAGTGTGGGTCAGCCCCAGCATTTT
CASSASVGQPQHF
>many|TRBJ1-4|.|TRBV6-1
TGTGCCAGCAAAGGGCCCTACGGCGGTGAAAAACTGTTTTTT
CASKGPYGGEKLFF
>few|TRBJ2-1|.|TRBV5-1
TGCGCCAGCAGTGAGGGGAGCTCCTACAATGAGCAGTTCTTC
CASSEGSSYNEQFF
>many|TRBJ1-1|.|TRBV12-3/TRBV12-4
TGCGCCAGCAGCAAGACAGGTGCGAACACTGAAGCTTTCTTT
CASSKTGANTEAFF
>few|TRBJ2-5|.|TRBV27
TGTGCCAGCAGTTTATCGATTTCTAGTATAAAAGAGACCCAGTACTTC
CASSLSISSIKETQYF
>many|TRBJ1-2|TRBD1|TRBV6-5
TGTGCCAGCAGTTACATTGGGACAGGGGGCTCCAACTATGGCTACACCTTC
CASSYIGTGGSNYGYTF
>.|TRBJ2-3|.|TRBV27
TGTGCCAGCAGGCCCAAGGGACCGTTCACAGATACGCAGTATTTT
CASRPKGPFTDTQYF
>few|TRBJ1-1|.|TRBV20-1
TGCAGTGCTAGAGAGGGGGGAGGAGGACCTGAAGCTTTCTTT
CSAREGGGGPEAFF
>many|TRBJ2-5|.|TRBV18
TGTGCCAGCTCTCCGCAGGGACGCAGCCAAGAGACCCAGTACTTC
CASSPQGRSQETQYF
>many|TRBJ1-2|.|TRBV12-3/TRBV12-4
TGTGCCAGCACCCCATATGGGCCCTATGGCTACACCTTC
CASTPYGPYGYTF